This TCR beta chain was documented in a study of OX40 agonist ivuxolimab in advanced cancers. TCRdb's table, derived via immunoSEQ multiplex PCR, lists solely in-frame clones and lacks some. The table has over 100,000 clones, 90% seen once. Study-wide results and limits: Some nonresponders also had low normalized T-cell clonal expansion.

CDR3 length equals 15 residues. Germline V gene data show CDR1 as LNHDA and CDR2 as SQIVND (reference sequence). The ends lost 3 bases at V and 4 bases at J; junction bases unmatched: 4. Concerning this clone itself: Its antigen is currently unknown. The sample holds other DNA sequences that translate to the same CDR3.

This sample comprised CD4+ or CD8+ T cells sorted from blood, obtained in a trial of the OX40 agonist ivuxolimab. The source of this sequence is an adult with an advanced solid tumor such as melanoma, head and neck, liver or kidney cancer. The genes are TRBV19 and TRBJ1-5, with TRBD1 identical over 9 bases. CDR3 nucleotides: TGTGCCAGTAGTATCGGGGGACAGGGAAATCAGCCCCAGCATTTT. This sequence encodes CASSIGGQGNQPQHF.